Shown below are 25 T cell receptor beta chains from a single sample sequenced in a study of cytomegalovirus exposure and HLA in healthy donors. Primers: 60 Vbeta forward and 13 Jbeta reverse. The data were produced by immunoSEQ multiplex PCR, yet TCRdb's version contains in-frame clones alone and is incomplete. The sample consists of about 130,000 clones, roughly three quarters of them appearing once. Sequencing was carried out using PBMCs. These receptors all stem from a man in his late teens or twenties in good health and CMV-seronegative.

This clone was seen a handful of times. The J gene is TRBJ2-3, the V gene TRBV5-1; 7 nucleotides line up with TRBD1. Germline V lookup: CDR1 SGHRS, CDR2 YFSETQ. This CDR3 region has 14 residues. The ends lost 0 bases at V and 6 bases at J; junction bases unmatched: 4. CDR3 DNA: TGCGCCAGCAGCTTGGCAGGGGGTATGGATACGCAGTATTTT. It is translated as CASSLAGGMDTQYF.

This chain connects TRBV5-4 to TRBJ1-5; TRBD1 matches at 7 bases. The V and J ends lost 4 bases and 0 bases, in that order; junction bases with no gene match: 4. The CDR3 runs 15 residues. In germline, CDR1 is SGHNT, CDR2 YYREEE (reference sequence). For the CDR3, the DNA is TGTGCCAGCAGCGCCGGGACAGATAGCAATCAGCCCCAGCATTTT. The encoded protein is CASSAGTDSNQPQHF. The whole variable domain, remainder taken from reference TRBV5-4 and TRBJ1-5, is ETGVTQSPTHLIKTRGQQVTLRCSSQSGHNTVSWYQQALGQGPQFIFQYYREEENGRGNFPPRFSGLQFPNYSSELNVNALELDDSALYLCASSAGTDSNQPQHFGDGTRLSIL.

The V gene is TRBV9, the J gene TRBJ2-1; TRBD2 might be the D (6 bases). Germline V CDR1 and CDR2: SGDLS, YYNGEE. The germline V and J ends were trimmed by 3 bases and 4 bases, with 8 bases remaining between them. The CDR3 is 13 residues long. This CDR3 is CASSGGVYNEQFF. CDR3 DNA: TGTGCCAGCAGCGGCGGGGTATACAATGAGCAGTTCTTC.

This chain connects TRBV6-1 to TRBJ2-5; 9 bases fit TRBD2. J was trimmed by 2 bases and V by 4 bases; bases with no gene match: 5. This CDR3 region has 15 residues. Looked up from germline, CDR1 is MNHNS and CDR2 is SASEGT. CDR3 sequence (DNA): TGTGCCAGCAGTGGAGGGACTAGCAGTCAAGAGACCCAGTACTTC. Its protein product is CASSGGTSSQETQYF.

This clone came up once. The gene calls are TRBV5-1 and TRBJ2-3; 8 bases match TRBD2. Germline V gene data show CDR1 as SGHRS and CDR2 as YFSETQ. This CDR3 has 18 amino acids. V lost 0 bases to trimming and J lost 4 bases; unmatched junction nucleotides: 13. The CDR3: CASSLGLVAGMGADTQYF. The CDR3, as DNA: TGCGCCAGCAGCTTGGGATTGGTAGCGGGAATGGGTGCAGATACGCAGTATTTT.

V and J are TRBV11-1 and TRBJ2-1; 9 bases line up with TRBD2. With V trimmed by 4 bases and J by 7 bases, 8 bases remained unmatched. This CDR3 region has 15 residues. The germline V gene encodes CDR1 SGHAT and CDR2 FQDESV (reference sequence). The CDR3 DNA reads as TGTGCCAGCAGCTACGTAGCGGGAGCTACTAATGAGCAGTTCTTC. Its protein product is CASSYVAGATNEQFF.

The genes are TRBV18 and TRBJ1-5; the D gene is possibly TRBD1 (5 bases). Germline loops: CDR1 KGHSH, CDR2 LQKENI. Trimming removed 3 bases from V and 5 bases from J, with 14 bases in between. The CDR3 is 15 residues long. The CDR3 sequence is CASSPRQRVDQPQHF. CDR3 sequence (DNA): TGTGCCAGCTCACCTCGACAGCGGGTTGATCAGCCCCAGCATTTT.

This clone turned up a few times. This chain uses TRBV6-1 with TRBJ2-3; TRBD1 matches 9 bases. The V and J ends lost 6 bases and 3 bases, in that order; junction bases with no gene match: 4. The germline V gene encodes CDR1 MNHNS and CDR2 SASEGT. This CDR3 region has 14 residues. CDR3 nucleotides: TGTGCCAGCAGCGACGGACAGGGGACAGATACGCAGTATTTT. Residues: CASSDGQGTDTQYF.

The genes are TRBV9 and TRBJ1-1; D perhaps matches TRBD1 (5 bases). Germline V gives CDR1 SGDLS, CDR2 YYNGEE. The CDR3 is made up of 16 amino acids. V was shortened by 4 bases and J by 2 bases, with 18 bases between the two germline ends. DNA of the CDR3: TGTGCCAGCAGCCCCAGCAACCGACAGACCAACACTGAAGCTTTCTTT. It codes for CASSPSNRQTNTEAFF.

V is TRBV4-3 and J is TRBJ1-5; D uncertain. Germline V gene lookup returns CDR1 LGHNA and CDR2 YSLEER. This CDR3 spans 13 amino acids. Trimming left V 0 bases short and J 6 bases short, with 6 bases between. The CDR3 region has the DNA TGCGCCAGCAGCCAAGAGAGGGTTCAGCCCCAGCATTTT. Translation gives CASSQERVQPQHF.

The chain is built from TRBV25-1 and TRBJ1-2; 9 bases are shared with TRBD1. The V segment lost 7 bases and the J segment 3 bases; nucleotides outside the gene matches: 6. Germline CDR1 is MGHDK and CDR2 is SYGVNS. The CDR3 is 14 amino acids. This CDR3 reads CASTGTGRDYGYTF. CDR3 in DNA: TGTGCCAGCACCGGGACAGGGAGGGACTATGGCTACACCTTC.

This chain uses TRBV30 with TRBJ2-5; perhaps TRBD1 as D (5 bases). Deletions cut 1 base from V and 5 bases from J, with 11 bases between. CDR3 length: 13 residues. The V gene's germline CDR1 is GTSNPN and CDR2 SVGIG (reference sequence). CDR3 DNA: TGTGCCTGGAGTGGTTCAGGGATTGAGACCCAGTACTTC. Encoded protein: CAWSGSGIETQYF.

The chain employs TRBV6-5 and TRBJ1-1; D is possibly TRBD1 (5 bases). Trimming shortened V by 6 bases and J by 0 bases, and 8 bases separated the two germline ends. The CDR3 has 13 amino acids. From germline, CDR1 is MNHEY and CDR2 SVGAGI. The DNA of the CDR3 is TGTGCCAGCAGCACAGGTTTGAACACTGAAGCTTTCTTT. Protein product: CASSTGLNTEAFF.

The gene calls are TRBV19 and TRBJ1-2; tentatively, D is TRBD1 (5 bases). CDR3 length: 13 amino acids. From germline, CDR1 is LNHDA and CDR2 SQIVND (reference sequence). Trimming took off 6 bases at V and 4 bases at J, with 12 bases between the two ends. CDR3 DNA sequence: TGTGCCAGTAGACCGGACACGAGCTATGGCTACACCTTC. It is translated as CASRPDTSYGYTF. Based on the CDR3 plus reference TRBV19 and TRBJ1-2, the full variable domain is DGGITQSPKYLFRKEGQNVTLSCEQNLNHDAMYWYRQDPGQGLRLIYYSQIVNDFQKGDIAEGYSVSREKKESFPLTVTSAQKNPTAFYLCASRPDTSYGYTFGSGTRLTVV.

The genes are TRBV19 and TRBJ2-4; D gene unclear. Deletions cut 7 bases from V and 0 bases from J, with 16 bases between. The CDR3 covers 16 residues. Germline V gene data show CDR1 as LNHDA and CDR2 as SQIVND (reference sequence). The chain's CDR3 is CASTLTARLAKNIQYF. The CDR3 DNA reads TGTGCCAGTACCCTGACGGCTAGGTTAGCCAAAAACATTCAGTACTTC.

This rearrangement joins TRBV6-4 to TRBJ2-6, with 12 bases fitting TRBD2. Germline V gene lookup returns CDR1 MRHNA and CDR2 SNTAGT. Unmatched junction bases numbered 0, after V lost 3 bases and J lost 0 bases. The CDR3 covers 17 residues. In nucleotides, the CDR3 is TGTGCCAGCAGTGAGGGACTAGCGGGCTCTGGGGCCAACGTCCTGACTTTC. This translates into CASSEGLAGSGANVLTF.

The V call is TRBV7-6, the J call TRBJ1-5; the D is unclear. The CDR3 has 15 residues. Trimming took 1 base from V and 0 from J, leaving 7 bases between them. The germline CDR1 and CDR2 sequences are SGHVS and FNYEAQ. The CDR3 nucleotides read TGTGCCAGCAGCTTAGGAGGGAATAGCAATCAGCCCCAGCATTTT. Translated: CASSLGGNSNQPQHF.

V gene TRBV7-8 combines with J gene TRBJ2-5; unclear D gene. V was trimmed by 2 bases and J by 2 bases, leaving 9 bases between them. This CDR3 contains 14 residues. Germline-derived CDR1 and CDR2 are SGHVS and FQNEAQ. Here the CDR3 DNA reads TGTGCCAGCAGCTTACGGTGGCGGCAAGAGACCCAGTACTTC. Protein sequence: CASSLRWRQETQYF. The variable domain in full, completed from reference TRBV7-8 and TRBJ2-5, reads GAGVSQSPRYKVAKRGQDVALRCDPISGHVSLFWYQQALGQGPEFLTYFQNEAQLDKSGLPSDRFFAERPEGSVSTLKIQRTQQEDSAVYLCASSLRWRQETQYFGPGTRLLVL.

The chain uses TRBV10-1 and TRBJ2-2, with 10 nucleotides matching TRBD2. The CDR3 sequence is 18 residues long. The trim removed 5 bases at V and 0 bases at J, leaving 9 bases unmatched. Germline CDR1 and CDR2: WNHNN and SYGVQD (reference sequence). Here the CDR3 DNA reads TGCGCCAGCAGTCCCCCCGGGACTAGCGCCCCGAACACCGGGGAGCTGTTTTTT. Protein product: CASSPPGTSAPNTGELFF.

The chain joins TRBV2 to TRBJ2-5, with D possibly being TRBD1 (5 bases). The CDR3 contains 14 residues. Trimming pared 7 bases from V and 1 base from J, leaving 13 bases between. Looked up from germline, CDR1 is SNHLY and CDR2 is FYNNEI. The CDR3 region is CASTKGDSQETQYF. The CDR3 region has the DNA TGTGCCAGCACCAAAGGTGACAGCCAAGAGACCCAGTACTTC.

This chain joins TRBV5-4 and TRBJ2-5; D not resolved. This CDR3 comprises 13 residues. Between the trimmed V and J ends, which lost 4 bases and 4 bases, there was a span of 11 bases. Per the germline V gene, CDR1 is SGHNT and CDR2 is YYREEE (reference sequence). DNA for the CDR3: TGTGCCAGCAGCCACTTCCTTACAGAGACCCAGTACTTC. It translates to CASSHFLTETQYF. Supplemented by reference TRBV5-4 and TRBJ2-5, the full variable domain reads ETGVTQSPTHLIKTRGQQVTLRCSSQSGHNTVSWYQQALGQGPQFIFQYYREEENGRGNFPPRFSGLQFPNYSSELNVNALELDDSALYLCASSHFLTETQYFGPGTRLLVL.

The CDR3 nucleotides are TGTGCCAGCAGCGTGGACAGGGCTCTCTCTGGAAACACCATATATTTT. Its protein product is CASSVDRALSGNTIYF. The chain couples TRBV9 to TRBJ1-3, with 8 nucleotides matching TRBD1. Trimming took 2 bases from V and 0 from J; bases not matched to a gene: 4. The germline V gene encodes CDR1 SGDLS and CDR2 YYNGEE. The CDR3 length is 16 residues.

The rearrangement links TRBV6-5 to TRBJ2-3; D uncertain. Germline V lookup: CDR1 MNHEY, CDR2 SVGAGI. Trimming removed 0 bases at V and 2 bases at J, with 9 bases between. The CDR3 length is 15 residues. For the CDR3, the DNA is TGTGCCAGCAGTTACTCGAACAGAAACACAGATACGCAGTATTTT. It yields the protein CASSYSNRNTDTQYF.

V and J are TRBV19 and TRBJ2-5, with 7 nucleotides matching TRBD2. Trimming cost V 2 bases and J 3 bases; bases outside gene matches: 3. Germline V gives CDR1 LNHDA, CDR2 SQIVND (reference sequence). The CDR3 runs 14 residues. The CDR3 bases are TGTGCCAGTAGTATAAGGGCGGGAGAAGAGACCCAGTACTTC. Protein: CASSIRAGEETQYF.

The chain employs TRBV5-1 and TRBJ2-7, with 7 positions matching TRBD2. With V trimmed by 1 base and J by 3 bases, 4 bases remained unmatched. This CDR3 contains 14 residues. Per germline, CDR1 SGHRS and CDR2 YFSETQ. The CDR3 loop is CASSLTSVGYEQYF. DNA for the CDR3: TGCGCCAGCAGCTTGACTAGCGTGGGCTACGAGCAGTACTTC.